A selection of T cell receptor beta chains follows, all from one sample in a study of blood T cell repertoires in COVID-19. Using immunoSEQ multiplex PCR, the repertoire was profiled, and TCRdb retains in-frame clones only, with some absent. Here the sample spans around 130,000 clones, 84% being singletons. Source material: PBMCs or T cells enriched from blood (not recorded which). Receptors were obtained from a woman aged 45-60 years with acute COVID-19. The CDR3 runs from the conserved cysteine through the conserved F or W. The order of the fields is V gene, J gene, D gene, clone size, CDR3 DNA, CDR3 protein. D genes are given only for firm matches. The listing skips clone size in some rows; elsewhere it reads once, few, many or a size class.

TRBV7-5	TRBJ1-3	-	-	TGTGCCAGAAGCTCCAGGGGCCAGGGAGGAAACACCATATATTTT	CARSSRGQGGNTIYF
TRBV13	TRBJ1-2	-	-	TGTGCCAGCAGCTTAGCTGGAGCAAGTATAAACTATGGCTACACCTTC	CASSLAGASINYGYTF
TRBV6-1	TRBJ1-2	-	-	TGTGCCAGCAGTGAAAACAGAGATGGCTACACCTTC	CASSENRDGYTF
TRBV7-6	TRBJ2-2	-	-	TGTGCCAGCAGCTTCCTGGGCCAGTTTAACACCGGGGAGCTGTTTTTT	CASSFLGQFNTGELFF
TRBV20-1	TRBJ2-3	TRBD1	-	TGCAGTGCTAGTAACAGGGGCCATAGCACAGATACGCAGTATTTT	CSASNRGHSTDTQYF
TRBV6-6	TRBJ1-6	-	-	TGTGCCAGCAGACCTCAGGGTACAAATTCACCCCTCCACTTT	CASRPQGTNSPLHF
TRBV19	TRBJ2-7	-	-	TGTGCCAGTAAAGGGGGAGAGATCCACGAGCAGTACTTC	CASKGGEIHEQYF
TRBV5-1	TRBJ2-2	-	once	TGCGCCAGCAGCTTGGGACTAACGAACACCGGGGAGCTGTTTTTT	CASSLGLTNTGELFF
TRBV6-5	TRBJ2-2	-	once	TGTGCCAGCACGCCGGGTTCGAACACCGGGGAGCTGTTTTTT	CASTPGSNTGELFF
TRBV27	TRBJ2-7	-	-	TGTGCCAGCAGTTTATCTTCGGGGGGCACCTACGAGCAGTACTTC	CASSLSSGGTYEQYF
TRBV4-1	TRBJ1-1	-	-	TGCGCCAGCAGCCAAAGAGGCCCTGGGAACACTGAAGCTTTCTTT	CASSQRGPGNTEAFF
TRBV5-4	TRBJ2-7	-	-	TGTGCCAGCAGCTTGGCGGGCGTAGGGGGCGAGCAGTACTTC	CASSLAGVGGEQYF
TRBV6-5	TRBJ1-1	-	-	TGTGCCAGCAGTTACTCTCACAGGAACACTGAAGCTTTCTTT	CASSYSHRNTEAFF
TRBV21-1	TRBJ1-5	-	-	TGTGCCAGCGGAGGGAAGCGTCAGCCCCAGCATTTT	CASGGKRQPQHF
TRBV9	TRBJ1-6	TRBD1	-	TGTGCCAGCAGCCCACGACAGGGAGAGAATTCACCCCTCCACTTT	CASSPRQGENSPLHF
TRBV28	TRBJ2-7	TRBD2	-	TGTGCCAGCAGTGGGGAGGGGTTAGGGCCCCGCTACGAGCAGTACTTC	CASSGEGLGPRYEQYF
TRBV18	TRBJ2-2	TRBD1	-	TGTGCCAGCTCCTACTACGACAGGGGGCACGATACCGGGGAGCTGTTTTTT	CASSYYDRGHDTGELFF
TRBV3-1/TRBV3-2	TRBJ2-1	-	-	TGTGCCAGCAGCCAAGGATGGGCGGGGAGAGGGAATGAGCAGTTCTTC	CASSQGWAGRGNEQFF
TRBV2	TRBJ1-2	-	-	TGTGCCAGCAGTGGTACGCAGGGTGGGGGCTACACCTTC	CASSGTQGGGYTF
TRBV7-9	TRBJ2-7	TRBD2	-	TGTGCCAGCAGCTTAGGGGTAGCGGGAGTCCACGAGCAGTACTTC	CASSLGVAGVHEQYF
TRBV30	TRBJ1-1	-	-	TGTGCCTGGAGTAAACAGAAGAACACTGAAGCTTTCTTT	CAWSKQKNTEAFF
TRBV15	TRBJ1-5	-	-	TGTGCCACCAGCAGAGGCCAGGACAGTCCTCCTAGCAATCAGCCCCAGCATTTT	CATSRGQDSPPSNQPQHF
TRBV19	TRBJ1-4	-	-	TGTGCCAGTAGTATTAGTGGAGCTAATGAAAAACTGTTTTTT	CASSISGANEKLFF
TRBV7-8	TRBJ2-7	-	once	TGTGCCAGCAGCTTAGGTACTAGGACCTACGAGCAGTACTTC	CASSLGTRTYEQYF
TRBV7-9	TRBJ1-1	TRBD1	-	TGTGCCAGCAGCAAGACAGGGACCATGAACACTGAAGCTTTCTTT	CASSKTGTMNTEAFF
TRBV18	TRBJ1-5	-	-	TGTGCCAGCTCACCTACACCAAATAGCAATCAGCCCCAGCATTTT	CASSPTPNSNQPQHF
TRBV12-1	TRBJ1-1	-	-	-	CASSFGRGNTEAFF
TRBV20-1	TRBJ2-7	TRBD1	-	TGCAGTGCTAGTGATGAGTTAGGACAGGGGTACGAGCAGTACTTC	CSASDELGQGYEQYF
TRBV11-1	TRBJ2-7	-	-	TGTGCCAGCAGATCAGGGGCGGAATTCTACGAGCAGTACTTC	CASRSGAEFYEQYF
TRBV4-1	TRBJ2-7	TRBD2	-	TGCGCCAGCAGCCAGGAGACTAGCGTGTTATACGAGCAGTACTTC	CASSQETSVLYEQYF
TRBV3-1/TRBV3-2	TRBJ2-3	TRBD2	-	TGTGCCAGCAGCCAAATGGGACTAGCGGGAGGCACAGATACGCAGTATTTT	CASSQMGLAGGTDTQYF
TRBV7-2	TRBJ2-1	-	-	TGTGCCAGCAGCTTAGCTCAACTGGTGAATGAGCAGTTCTTC	CASSLAQLVNEQFF
TRBV4-2	TRBJ2-5	TRBD2	-	TGTGCCAGCAGCCAGAATGCGGGAGAGGAGACCCAGTACTTC	CASSQNAGEETQYF
TRBV18	TRBJ1-1	-	-	TGTGCCAGCTCACCACCGGGGGGATCGGGCACTGAAGCTTTCTTT	CASSPPGGSGTEAFF
TRBV4-1	TRBJ1-2	-	-	TGCGCCAGCAGCCAAATTCAGGCGAACTATGGCTACACCTTC	CASSQIQANYGYTF
TRBV28	TRBJ2-4	-	-	TGTGCCAGCAGCCTTTATGACGGGTTAGCCAAAAACATTCAGTACTTC	CASSLYDGLAKNIQYF
TRBV15	TRBJ2-7	-	-	TGTGCCACCAGCAGGAGGGACGCGGGGAGCGACTGGCAGTACTTC	CATSRRDAGSDWQYF
TRBV4-1	TRBJ2-1	TRBD2	once	TGCGCCAGCAGCCTCGGGGTAGCGGGAGCCTCCGGAAACTACAATGAGCAGTTCTTC	CASSLGVAGASGNYNEQFF
TRBV12-3/TRBV12-4	TRBJ1-5	-	-	TGTGCCAGCAGCCAGGAGGGTTGGCCCCAGCATTTT	CASSQEGWPQHF
TRBV15	TRBJ1-1	-	-	TGTGCCACCAGCAGAGAAAGAGGTTGGACAACTGAAGCTTTCTTT	CATSRERGWTTEAFF
TRBV7-2	TRBJ2-3	TRBD2	once	TGTGCCAGCAGCTTAGTTAGGACTAGCGGGGCCACAGATACGCAGTATTTT	CASSLVRTSGATDTQYF
TRBV30	TRBJ2-2	TRBD1	few	TGTGCCTGGAGGTCGACAGGGGGCTTCGGGGAGCTGTTTTTT	CAWRSTGGFGELFF
TRBV25-1	TRBJ2-5	-	-	TGTGCCAGCAGTGAACCGGGTAATCTAGAGACCCAGTACTTC	CASSEPGNLETQYF
TRBV4-1	TRBJ2-1	TRBD2	once	TGCGCCAGCAGCCTTCGACTAGCGGGAGACAATGAGCAGTTCTTC	CASSLRLAGDNEQFF
TRBV3-1/TRBV3-2	TRBJ2-5	TRBD2	-	TGTGCCAGCAGCCAAGAGGTGCTCGGACTAGCGGGAATCGACTTC	CASSQEVLGLAGIDF
TRBV2	TRBJ2-2	TRBD2	-	TGTGCCAGCGGGCTAGCGGATAGAACAACCGGGGAGCTGTTTTTT	CASGLADRTTGELFF
TRBV7-9	TRBJ2-2	-	-	TGTGCCAGCAGCTTAACCTCATATCAACAGGGCGCGGGGGAGCTGTTTTTT	CASSLTSYQQGAGELFF
TRBV28	TRBJ2-2	-	-	TGTGCCAGCAACGACTATAACACCGGGGAGCTGTTTTTT	CASNDYNTGELFF
TRBV5-1	TRBJ1-1	TRBD1	-	TGCGCCAGCAGCTTGGTCGCGGACAGGGGTAGGATGGCTGAAGCTTTCTTT	CASSLVADRGRMAEAFF
TRBV24-1	TRBJ2-2	TRBD2	-	TGTGCCACCAGTGACTTTACGGGACTAGCGGGAGGTTCGAACACCGGGGAGCTGTTTTTT	CATSDFTGLAGGSNTGELFF
TRBV30	TRBJ2-1	-	-	TGTGCCTGGAACAGCGGAGTGGGTCCTAGGAATGAGCAGTTCTTC	CAWNSGVGPRNEQFF
TRBV5-1	TRBJ1-4	-	-	TGCGCCAGCAGCCAGACTTACGGGGTCCTGTTTTTT	CASSQTYGVLFF
TRBV6-6	TRBJ1-2	TRBD1	-	TGTGCCAGCAGTTCGGCACCGGGACAGGGCCCTGAGGGCTACACCTTC	CASSSAPGQGPEGYTF
TRBV3-1/TRBV3-2	TRBJ2-1	-	-	TGTGCCAGCAGCCAAGATCGAGAGGCTGAGCAGTTCTTC	CASSQDREAEQFF
TRBV18	TRBJ1-1	TRBD1	-	TGTGCCAGCTCAAGACAGGGGATCGGGAACACTGAAGCTTTCTTT	CASSRQGIGNTEAFF
TRBV28	TRBJ2-7	TRBD2	-	TGTGCCAGCACCCTAGCGGGCCTTACCTACGAGCAGTACTTC	CASTLAGLTYEQYF
TRBV19	TRBJ2-7	TRBD1	-	TGTGCCAGTAGTATGACGGACAGGGGGCGGTACGAGCAGTACTTC	CASSMTDRGRYEQYF
TRBV11-2	TRBJ2-1	-	few	TGTGCCAGCAGGGCTATACAGGGACACTCCTACAATGAGCAGTTCTTC	CASRAIQGHSYNEQFF
TRBV19	TRBJ2-1	TRBD2	once	TGTGCCAGTAGTATAGTAGCGGGAGGTTGCGATGAGCAGTTCTTC	CASSIVAGGCDEQFF